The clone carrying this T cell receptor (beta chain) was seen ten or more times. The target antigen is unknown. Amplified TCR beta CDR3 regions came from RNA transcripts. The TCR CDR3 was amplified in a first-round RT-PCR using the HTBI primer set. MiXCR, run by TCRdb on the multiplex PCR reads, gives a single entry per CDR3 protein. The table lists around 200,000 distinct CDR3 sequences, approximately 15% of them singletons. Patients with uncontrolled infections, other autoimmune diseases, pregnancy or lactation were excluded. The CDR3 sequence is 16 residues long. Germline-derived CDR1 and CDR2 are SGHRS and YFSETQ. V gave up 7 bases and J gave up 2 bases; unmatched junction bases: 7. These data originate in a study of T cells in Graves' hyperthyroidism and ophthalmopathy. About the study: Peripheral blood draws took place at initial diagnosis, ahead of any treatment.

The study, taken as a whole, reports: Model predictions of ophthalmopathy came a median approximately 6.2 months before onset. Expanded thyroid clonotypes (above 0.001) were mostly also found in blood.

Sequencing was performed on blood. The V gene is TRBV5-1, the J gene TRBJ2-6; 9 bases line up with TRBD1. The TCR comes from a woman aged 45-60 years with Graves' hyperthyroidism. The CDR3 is CASGTGGEAGANVLTF. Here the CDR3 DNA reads TGCGCCAGCGGCACAGGGGGCGAGGCTGGGGCCAACGTCCTGACTTTC.